This is a list of T cell receptor beta chains from one sample in a study of early T cells in non-severe SARS-CoV-2 infection. TCRdb re-called the 5' RACE reads through MiXCR, storing one row per CDR3 protein. Counted here are 40,000 or so distinct CDR3 sequences, 5% to 6.5% occurring once; the ten biggest clones make up 7.6%. Sequenced material: whole blood. The receptors shown here come from an adult who was a healthcare worker with PCR-confirmed SARS-CoV-2 infection or an uninfected control (not recorded which). Each CDR3 is given without its conserved first and last residue. The D gene is left open where the match is weak.

v_call,d_call,j_call,cdr3_aa
TRBV30,.,TRBJ2-3,ACPQGDTQY
TRBV6-1,TRBD1,TRBJ1-2,ASSYRGSEGYT
TRBV29-1,.,TRBJ2-3,SVHFAQGASKY
TRBV5-1,TRBD1,TRBJ2-1,ASSLEGQEYNEQF
TRBV5-1,.,TRBJ2-6,ASSYTTGDSGANVLT
TRBV20-1,.,TRBJ2-4,SASRDTQNIQY
TRBV28,TRBD1,TRBJ1-5,ASSRTGFLQPQH
TRBV30,.,TRBJ1-1,AWSPGLNTEAF
TRBV19,.,TRBJ2-6,ASRRISGANVLT
TRBV24-1,.,TRBJ2-2,ATGQYTGELF
TRBV5-1,.,TRBJ1-2,ASSRTVSQGYGYT
TRBV6-5,.,TRBJ1-6,ASSSEDSPLH
TRBV11-2,.,TRBJ2-2,ASSLGLAKNTGELF
TRBV29-1,.,TRBJ1-1,SILTGTTEAF
TRBV29-1,TRBD2,TRBJ2-7,SGREGVNEQY
TRBV29-1,.,TRBJ2-5,SVSVRNQETQY
TRBV29-1,.,TRBJ2-1,SVNPSYNEQF
TRBV27,.,TRBJ2-1,ASSATGYNEQF
TRBV27,.,TRBJ1-4,ASSSGRVPSNEKLF
TRBV5-1,.,TRBJ1-2,ASSLEQAANYGYT
TRBV27,.,TRBJ2-7,ASSRNVWVEQY
TRBV7-2,.,TRBJ2-5,ASSSRTGETQY
TRBV7-6,.,TRBJ1-3,ASSFGGLSNTIY
TRBV20-1,.,TRBJ2-7,SAYTGTGYEQY
TRBV29-1,.,TRBJ2-1,SGYWDDEQF
TRBV2,TRBD1,TRBJ2-7,ASMSLRDRDAYEQY
TRBV5-6,TRBD1,TRBJ1-5,ASSFGTGGSNQPSI
TRBV6-6,.,TRBJ1-2,ASSYSVTTTADGYT
TRBV6-1,.,TRBJ2-5,ASTARGQETQY
TRBV5-6,.,TRBJ1-6,ASSLGSSYNSPLH
TRBV28,TRBD1,TRBJ2-7,ATRSQGATTYEQY
TRBV19,.,TRBJ2-3,ASSIVHGTDTQY
TRBV12-3/TRBV12-4,TRBD1,TRBJ2-3,ATMTGGAHMNTQY
TRBV6-5,.,TRBJ1-5,ASSSGSGNQPQH
TRBV19,.,TRBJ1-2,ASSNDRIYGYT
TRBV7-2,.,TRBJ2-7,ASSFNTLSYEQY
TRBV5-5,TRBD1,TRBJ1-1,ASRRQGYAEAF
TRBV29-1,.,TRBJ1-1,SGANTEAF
TRBV20-1,.,TRBJ2-5,SARDFQAQETQY
TRBV10-2,.,TRBJ1-2,ASSEFGGNYGYT
TRBV6-2/TRBV6-3,.,TRBJ1-5,ASRTGGLQHQPQH
TRBV13,.,TRBJ1-5,ASSLRVQGNQPQH